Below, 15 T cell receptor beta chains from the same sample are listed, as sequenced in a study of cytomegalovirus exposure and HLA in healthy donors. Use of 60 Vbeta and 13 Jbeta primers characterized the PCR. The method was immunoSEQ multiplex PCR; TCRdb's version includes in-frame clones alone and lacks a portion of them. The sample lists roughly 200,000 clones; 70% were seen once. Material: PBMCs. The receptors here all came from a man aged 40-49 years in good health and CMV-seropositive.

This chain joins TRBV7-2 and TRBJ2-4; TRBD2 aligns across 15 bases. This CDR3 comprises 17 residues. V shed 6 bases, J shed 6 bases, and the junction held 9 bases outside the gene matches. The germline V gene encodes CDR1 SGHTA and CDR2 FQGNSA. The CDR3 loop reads CASRLGLAGGGGNIQYF. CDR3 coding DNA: TGTGCCAGCAGGCTAGGACTAGCGGGGGGGGGTGGAAACATTCAGTACTTC.

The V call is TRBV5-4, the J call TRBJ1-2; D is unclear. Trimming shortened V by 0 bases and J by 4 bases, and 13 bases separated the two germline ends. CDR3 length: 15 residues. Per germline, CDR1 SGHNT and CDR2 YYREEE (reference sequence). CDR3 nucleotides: TGTGCCAGCAGCTTGGGGGAGACGAGCCTCTATGGCTACACCTTC. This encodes CASSLGETSLYGYTF.

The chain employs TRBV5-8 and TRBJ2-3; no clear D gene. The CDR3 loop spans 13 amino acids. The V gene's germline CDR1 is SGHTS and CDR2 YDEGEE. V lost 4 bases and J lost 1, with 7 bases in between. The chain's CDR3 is CASSPEGTDTQYF. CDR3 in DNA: TGTGCCAGCAGCCCCGAGGGCACAGATACGCAGTATTTT. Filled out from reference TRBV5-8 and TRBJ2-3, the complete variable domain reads EAGVTQSPTHLIKTRGQQATLRCSPISGHTSVYWYQQALGLGLQFLLWYDEGEERNRGNFPPRFSGRQFPNYSSELNVNALELEDSALYLCASSPEGTDTQYFGPGTRLTVL.

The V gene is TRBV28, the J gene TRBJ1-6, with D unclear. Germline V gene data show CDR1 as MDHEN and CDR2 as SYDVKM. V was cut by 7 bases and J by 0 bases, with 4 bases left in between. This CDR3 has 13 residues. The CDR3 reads CASISSYNSPLHF. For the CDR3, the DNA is TGTGCCAGCATTAGCTCCTATAATTCACCCCTCCACTTT.

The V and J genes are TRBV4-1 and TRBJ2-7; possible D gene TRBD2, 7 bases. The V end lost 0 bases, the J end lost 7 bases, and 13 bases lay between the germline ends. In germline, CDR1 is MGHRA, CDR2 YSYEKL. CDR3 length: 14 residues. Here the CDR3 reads CASSQDEGGQEQYF. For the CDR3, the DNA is TGCGCCAGCAGCCAAGACGAGGGGGGGCAAGAGCAGTACTTC.

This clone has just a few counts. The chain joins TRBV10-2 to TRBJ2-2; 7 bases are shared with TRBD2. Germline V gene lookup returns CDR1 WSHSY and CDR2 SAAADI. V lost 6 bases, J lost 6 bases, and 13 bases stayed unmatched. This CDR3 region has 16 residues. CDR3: CASSFSSGGGSGELFF. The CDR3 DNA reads TGCGCCAGCAGCTTCTCGTCGGGGGGAGGGTCCGGGGAGCTGTTTTTT.

CDR3 amino acids: CASSLIPYGYTF. The CDR3 bases are TGTGCCAGCAGTTTAATACCCTACGGCTACACCTTC. The J gene is TRBJ1-2, the V gene TRBV28; D gene ambiguous. The V gene's germline CDR1 is MDHEN and CDR2 SYDVKM. The CDR3 runs to 12 residues. V was pared by 2 bases and J by 8 bases, with 9 bases between.

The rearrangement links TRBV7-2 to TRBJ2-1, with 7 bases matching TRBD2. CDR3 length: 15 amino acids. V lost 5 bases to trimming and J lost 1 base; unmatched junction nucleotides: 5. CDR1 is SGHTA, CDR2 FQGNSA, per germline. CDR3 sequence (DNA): TGTGCCAGCAGCATCCGGGGGGAATCCTACAATGAGCAGTTCTTC. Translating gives CASSIRGESYNEQFF.

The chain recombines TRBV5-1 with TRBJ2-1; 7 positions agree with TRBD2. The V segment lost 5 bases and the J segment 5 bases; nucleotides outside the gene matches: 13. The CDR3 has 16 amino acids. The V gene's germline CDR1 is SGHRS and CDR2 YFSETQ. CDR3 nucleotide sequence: TGCGCCAGCAGTTCCCCGGGACTACGCTCAGACAATGAGCAGTTCTTC. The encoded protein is CASSSPGLRSDNEQFF.

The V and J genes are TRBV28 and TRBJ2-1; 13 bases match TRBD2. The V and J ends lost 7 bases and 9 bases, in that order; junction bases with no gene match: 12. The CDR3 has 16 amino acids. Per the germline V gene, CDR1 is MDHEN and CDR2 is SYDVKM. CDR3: CASISPGLAGDGEQFF. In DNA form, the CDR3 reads TGTGCCAGCATTTCCCCCGGACTAGCGGGGGACGGTGAGCAGTTCTTC.

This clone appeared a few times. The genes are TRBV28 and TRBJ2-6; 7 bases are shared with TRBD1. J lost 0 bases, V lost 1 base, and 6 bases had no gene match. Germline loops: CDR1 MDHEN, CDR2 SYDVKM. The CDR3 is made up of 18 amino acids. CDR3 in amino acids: CASSLLGDSISGANVLTF. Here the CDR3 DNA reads TGTGCCAGCAGTTTATTGGGGGACAGTATCTCTGGGGCCAACGTCCTGACTTTC. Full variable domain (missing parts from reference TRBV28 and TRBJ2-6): DVKVTQSSRYLVKRTGEKVFLECVQDMDHENMFWYRQDPGLGLRLIYFSYDVKMKEKGDIPEGYSVSREKKERFSLILESASTNQTSMYLCASSLLGDSISGANVLTFGAGSRLTVL.

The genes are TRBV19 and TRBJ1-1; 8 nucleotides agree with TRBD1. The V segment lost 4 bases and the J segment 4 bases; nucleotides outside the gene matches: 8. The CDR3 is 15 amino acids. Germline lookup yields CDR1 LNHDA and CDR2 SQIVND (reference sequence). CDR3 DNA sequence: TGTGCCAGTAGTACTGGGGCCACAGGGGGCACTGAAGCTTTCTTT. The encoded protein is CASSTGATGGTEAFF.

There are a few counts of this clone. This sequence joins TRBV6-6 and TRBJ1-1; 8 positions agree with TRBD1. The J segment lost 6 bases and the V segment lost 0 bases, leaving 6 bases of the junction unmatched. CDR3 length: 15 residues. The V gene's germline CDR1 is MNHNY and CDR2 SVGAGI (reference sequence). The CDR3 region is CASSYSDRGGPEAFF. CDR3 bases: TGTGCCAGCAGTTACTCAGACAGGGGAGGCCCTGAAGCTTTCTTT.

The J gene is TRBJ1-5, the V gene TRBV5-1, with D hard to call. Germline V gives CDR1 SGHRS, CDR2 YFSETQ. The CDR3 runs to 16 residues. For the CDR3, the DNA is TGCGCTGTACCGAGGGTGAGGGTACTAAGCAATCAGCCCCAGCATTTT. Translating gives CAVPRVRVLSNQPQHF.

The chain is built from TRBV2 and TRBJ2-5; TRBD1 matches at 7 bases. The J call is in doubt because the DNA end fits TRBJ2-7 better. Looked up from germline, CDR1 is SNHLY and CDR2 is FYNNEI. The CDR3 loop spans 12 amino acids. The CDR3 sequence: CASGQDAYEQYF. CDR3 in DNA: TGTGCCAGCGGACAGGATGCTTACGAGCAGTACTTC.